The 11 T cell receptor beta chains in this list originate from one sample, sequenced in a study of blood T cell repertoires in COVID-19. The assay was immunoSEQ multiplex PCR, and TCRdb's table has in-frame clones only and misses some. The table lists over 250,000 clones, about 80% of them singletons, with approximately 4% in the top ten. Source material: PBMCs or T cells enriched from blood (not recorded which). The receptors here all came from a man between 25 and 39 years old with acute COVID-19.

The chain has TRBV18 and TRBJ1-6; maybe TRBD1 (6 bases). V lost 6 bases to trimming and J lost 6 bases, with 12 bases between them. Germline CDR1 reads KGHSH; CDR2 reads LQKENI. CDR3 size: 14 residues. The CDR3 is CASSQDRINSPLHF. CDR3 in DNA: TGTGCCAGCTCCCAAGACAGGATTAATTCACCCCTCCACTTT.

A note on this clone: Germline is not matched at one junction end, which may reflect a read error. This rearrangement joins TRBV5-1 to TRBJ2-2; 7 bases match TRBD1. The CDR3 length is 15 residues. Germline-derived CDR1 and CDR2 are SGHRS and YFSETQ. The DNA for the CDR3 is TGTGCCAGCAGCCACCGTGGGACAGCCTCCGGGGAGCTGTTTTTT. Its protein is CASSHRGTASGELFF.

V is TRBV11-2 and J is TRBJ1-2; possible D gene TRBD1, 5 bases. CDR3 length: 16 amino acids. Deletions cut 5 bases from V and 0 bases from J, with 16 bases between. Germline V gene lookup returns CDR1 SGHAT and CDR2 FQNNGV. CDR3 amino acids: CASSHIGGGANYGYTF. For the CDR3, the DNA is TGTGCCAGCAGCCATATTGGGGGAGGGGCTAACTATGGCTACACCTTC.

The rearrangement uses TRBV2 and TRBJ1-5; TRBD1 is a possible D gene (6 bases). CDR3 length: 16 amino acids. CDR1 and CDR2 from the germline V gene are SNHLY and FYNNEI. Trimming stripped 3 bases from V and 2 bases from J, with 14 bases between. The CDR3 region has the DNA TGTGCCAGCAGTGACGGACAGATCAGGGGCAATCAGCCCCAGCATTTT. Translated: CASSDGQIRGNQPQHF.

The J gene is TRBJ1-2, the V gene TRBV7-2; D gene uncertain. CDR1 is SGHTA, CDR2 FQGNSA, per germline. This CDR3 contains 14 residues. V dropped 1 base and J dropped 5 bases, with 11 bases sitting between them. The CDR3 sequence is CASSLGVALYGYTF. CDR3 in DNA: TGTGCCAGCAGCTTAGGAGTAGCGCTGTATGGCTACACCTTC.

The chain is built from TRBV18 and TRBJ1-1; TRBD1 agrees at 8 bases. The V segment lost 3 bases and the J segment 4 bases; nucleotides outside the gene matches: 7. Germline V lookup: CDR1 KGHSH, CDR2 LQKENI. This CDR3 has 15 amino acids. CDR3 DNA: TGTGCCAGCTCACCTCAGGGGGCGCGGGGCACTGAAGCTTTCTTT. Translating gives CASSPQGARGTEAFF. Based on the CDR3 plus reference TRBV18 and TRBJ1-1, the full variable domain is NAGVMQNPRHLVRRRGQEARLRCSPMKGHSHVYWYRQLPEEGLKFMVYLQKENIIDESGMPKERFSAEFPKEGPSILRIQQVVRGDSAAYFCASSPQGARGTEAFFGQGTRLTVV.

The gene calls are TRBV11-3 and TRBJ1-1; D call uncertain. The CDR3 loop spans 12 amino acids. The V and J ends lost 1 base and 4 bases respectively, with 4 bases between them. The germline V gene has CDR1 SGHNT and CDR2 YENEEA. CDR3 in amino acids: CASSLVGTEAFF. The CDR3 DNA sequence: TGTGCCAGCAGCTTAGTCGGCACTGAAGCTTTCTTT. Based on the CDR3 plus reference TRBV11-3 and TRBJ1-1, the full variable domain is EAGVVQSPRYKIIEKKQPVAFWCNPISGHNTLYWYLQNLGQGPELLIRYENEEAVDDSQLPKDRFSAERLKGVDSTLKIQPAELGDSAVYLCASSLVGTEAFFGQGTRLTVV.

This clone was found a few times. The chain uses TRBV7-6 and TRBJ2-1; 12 positions agree with TRBD2. Germline CDR1 reads SGHVS; CDR2 reads FNYEAQ. Unmatched junction bases numbered 8, after V lost 1 base and J lost 7 bases. The CDR3 spans 17 residues. The CDR3 region has the DNA TGTGCCAGCAGCTTAGGGGCTAGCGGGGGGGCCGGGAATGAGCAGTTCTTC. This translates into CASSLGASGGAGNEQFF.

The rearrangement links TRBV4-1 to TRBJ1-3; D perhaps matches TRBD1 (5 bases). V was cut by 0 bases and J by 2 bases, with 8 bases left in between. The CDR3 extends over 15 amino acids. Looked up from germline, CDR1 is MGHRA and CDR2 is YSYEKL. The CDR3 coding sequence is TGCGCCAGCAGCCAAGATCCAGGGACTGGAAACACCATATATTTT. Translating it yields CASSQDPGTGNTIYF.

Comments on this clone: Mismatch with germline at one junction end may stem from a read error. V and J are TRBV5-4 and TRBJ2-5; 7 nucleotides align to TRBD2. From germline, CDR1 is SGHNT and CDR2 YYREEE (reference sequence). The CDR3 loop spans 16 amino acids. CDR3 DNA sequence: TGTGCCAGCAGCTCCGACGCTAGCGGTAGGCAAGGGACCCAGTACTTC. Translated: CASSSDASGRQGTQYF.

The chain recombines TRBV12-5 with TRBJ2-7; 11 bases match TRBD2. The V segment lost 6 bases and the J segment 3 bases; nucleotides outside the gene matches: 4. The CDR3 has 14 amino acids. The germline V gene has CDR1 LGHNT and CDR2 FRNRAP. The CDR3 spells CASGGGLAVYEQYV. CDR3 nucleotides: TGTGCTAGTGGGGGGGGACTAGCGGTCTACGAGCAGTACGTC.